Listed here are 13 T cell receptor beta chains from one sample, sequenced in a study of blood T cell repertoires in COVID-19. Using immunoSEQ multiplex PCR, the repertoire was profiled, and TCRdb retains in-frame clones only, with some absent. The table has 250,000 to 400,000 clones, approximately 88% seen once. Material: peripheral blood. The source of these receptors is a woman aged 25-40 years with COVID-19, enrolled during active disease.

This clone was seen just once. The rearrangement links TRBV14 to TRBJ2-5, with D possibly being TRBD1 (6 bases). CDR1 and CDR2 (germline): SGHDN, FVKESK. This CDR3 is 15 amino acids long. Trimming left V 6 bases short and J 5 bases short, with 19 bases between. CDR3 sequence: CASSIGKGVEETQYF. The CDR3 coding sequence is TGTGCCAGCAGTATTGGAAAGGGGGTGGAGGAGACCCAGTACTTC.

The chain is built from TRBV6-5 and TRBJ2-2, with 8 bases that match TRBD2. The CDR3 length is 15 residues. Germline CDR1 MNHEY, CDR2 SVGAGI. The trim removed 4 bases at V and 6 bases at J, leaving 7 bases unmatched. The DNA of the CDR3 is TGTGCCAGCAGTTCCCTTAGCGGGGAGGCCGGGGAGCTGTTTTTT. Its protein product is CASSSLSGEAGELFF.

The rearrangement joins TRBV19 to TRBJ1-1; no clear D. The V end was cut by 3 bases, the J end by 1 base, with 9 bases between. The V gene's germline CDR1 is LNHDA and CDR2 SQIVND (reference sequence). The CDR3 totals 14 residues. The CDR3 loop reads CASSIARENTEAFF. The CDR3 DNA follows: TGTGCCAGTAGTATCGCCCGAGAGAACACTGAAGCTTTCTTT. Using reference TRBV19 and TRBJ1-1 for the parts outside the CDR3, the full variable domain is DGGITQSPKYLFRKEGQNVTLSCEQNLNHDAMYWYRQDPGQGLRLIYYSQIVNDFQKGDIAEGYSVSREKKESFPLTVTSAQKNPTAFYLCASSIARENTEAFFGQGTRLTVV.

V and J are TRBV11-3 and TRBJ1-1; D may be TRBD1 (6 bases). V shed 1 base and J shed 5 bases, with 8 bases lying between them. The CDR3 runs to 13 residues. From germline, CDR1 is SGHNT and CDR2 YENEEA. The CDR3 bases are TGTGCCAGCAGCTTAGGGGGGCTAACTGAAGCTTTCTTT. Protein: CASSLGGLTEAFF.

The V and J genes are TRBV6-2 or TRBV6-3 and TRBJ1-2, with D possibly TRBD1 on 5 matching bases. The CDR3 sequence is 12 residues long. The V end was cut by 2 bases, the J end by 8 bases, with 9 bases between. Germline lookup yields CDR1 MNHEY and CDR2 SVGEGT. Here the CDR3 DNA reads TGTGCCAGCAGTTACGGGGCGGAGGGCTACACCTTC. Protein product: CASSYGAEGYTF.

This chain uses TRBV7-9 with TRBJ1-3; D is undetermined. V was trimmed by 2 bases and J by 1 base, leaving 6 bases between them. CDR3 size: 14 residues. Germline V CDR1 and CDR2: SEHNR, FQNEAQ (reference sequence). CDR3 loop: CASSLRESGNTIYF. The CDR3 DNA reads as TGTGCCAGCAGCTTACGGGAGTCTGGAAACACCATATATTTT.

The rearrangement links TRBV9 to TRBJ2-3, with 10 positions matching TRBD2. V dropped 3 bases and J dropped 3; count of bases not matched to a gene: 4. Germline V lookup: CDR1 SGDLS, CDR2 YYNGEE. The CDR3 is 15 residues long. Written as DNA, the CDR3 is TGTGCCAGCAGCGAGAGCGGGGGGGCAACAGATACGCAGTATTTT. It yields the protein CASSESGGATDTQYF.

The chain recombines TRBV14 with TRBJ1-2; possible D gene TRBD1, 6 bases. In germline, CDR1 is SGHDN, CDR2 FVKESK. This CDR3 contains 16 residues. Trimming removed 1 base at V and 0 bases at J, with 12 bases between. The chain's CDR3 is CASSQAPQGTNYGYTF. In nucleotides, the CDR3 is TGTGCCAGCAGCCAAGCCCCACAGGGAACTAACTATGGCTACACCTTC.

This clone was detected a few times. V is TRBV5-5 and J is TRBJ1-6, with D unresolved. V dropped 1 base and J dropped 5 bases, with 4 bases sitting between them. Looked up from germline, CDR1 is SGHKS and CDR2 is YYEKEE (reference sequence). This CDR3 has 13 amino acids. CDR3 sequence reads: CASSLLDNSPLHF. In DNA form, the CDR3 reads TGTGCCAGCAGCTTGCTCGATAATTCACCCCTCCACTTT.

The CDR3 bases are TGTGCCATCCGGAAGGACAGCGCATCACCCCTCCACTTT. Protein product: CAIRKDSASPLHF. The rearrangement links TRBV10-3 to TRBJ1-6; maybe TRBD1 (6 bases). The germline V gene has CDR1 ENHRY and CDR2 SYGVKD. The germline V and J ends were trimmed by 8 bases and 10 bases, with 15 bases remaining between them. CDR3 length equals 13 residues.

The V and J genes are TRBV27 and TRBJ2-2; D is possibly TRBD2 (5 bases). Germline CDR1 is MNHEY and CDR2 is SMNVEV (reference sequence). V was pared by 1 base and J by 5 bases, with 11 bases between. This CDR3 spans 15 amino acids. Written as DNA, the CDR3 is TGTGCCAGCAGTTTATATCGGGGATTGACCGGGGAGCTGTTTTTT. Translation: CASSLYRGLTGELFF.

The chain is built from TRBV15 and TRBJ2-5; D possibly corresponds to TRBD2 (5 bases). V was pared by 5 bases and J by 5 bases, with 21 bases between. This CDR3 contains 16 residues. The germline V gene has CDR1 LNHNV and CDR2 YYDKDF (reference sequence). The CDR3 region has the DNA TGTGCCACCAGCCCTGACCGGGGTCAACGAGGGGAGACCCAGTACTTC. Translating it yields CATSPDRGQRGETQYF.

The J gene is TRBJ2-5, the V gene TRBV6-5, with 12 bases fitting TRBD2. With 2 bases clipped from V and 5 bases from J, the junction kept 6 bases outside the gene matches. Germline loops: CDR1 MNHEY, CDR2 SVGAGI. The CDR3 covers 16 residues. The CDR3, as DNA: TGTGCCAGCAGTTACACAACTAGCGGGGGGCGGGAGACCCAGTACTTC. Translation gives CASSYTTSGGRETQYF.